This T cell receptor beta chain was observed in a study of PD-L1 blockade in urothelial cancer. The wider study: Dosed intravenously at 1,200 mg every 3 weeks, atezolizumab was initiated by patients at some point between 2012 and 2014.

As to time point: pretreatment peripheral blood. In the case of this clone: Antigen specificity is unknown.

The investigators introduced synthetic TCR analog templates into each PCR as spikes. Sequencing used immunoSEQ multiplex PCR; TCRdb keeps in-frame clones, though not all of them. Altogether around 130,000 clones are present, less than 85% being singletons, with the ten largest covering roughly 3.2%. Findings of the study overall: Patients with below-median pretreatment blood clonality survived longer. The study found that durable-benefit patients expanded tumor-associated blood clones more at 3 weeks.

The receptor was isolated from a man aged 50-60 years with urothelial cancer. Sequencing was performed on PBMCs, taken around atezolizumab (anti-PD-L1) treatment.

The CDR3 region has the DNA TGTGCCAGCAGCTTAGCGGGTACAGGGGGCAAAACCTACGAGCAGTACTTC. It specifies CASSLAGTGGKTYEQYF. The V call is TRBV7-2, the J call TRBJ2-7, with 9 bases fitting TRBD1. The CDR3 has 17 amino acids. The ends lost 0 bases at V and 2 bases at J; junction bases unmatched: 8. Germline V gene lookup returns CDR1 SGHTA and CDR2 FQGNSA.